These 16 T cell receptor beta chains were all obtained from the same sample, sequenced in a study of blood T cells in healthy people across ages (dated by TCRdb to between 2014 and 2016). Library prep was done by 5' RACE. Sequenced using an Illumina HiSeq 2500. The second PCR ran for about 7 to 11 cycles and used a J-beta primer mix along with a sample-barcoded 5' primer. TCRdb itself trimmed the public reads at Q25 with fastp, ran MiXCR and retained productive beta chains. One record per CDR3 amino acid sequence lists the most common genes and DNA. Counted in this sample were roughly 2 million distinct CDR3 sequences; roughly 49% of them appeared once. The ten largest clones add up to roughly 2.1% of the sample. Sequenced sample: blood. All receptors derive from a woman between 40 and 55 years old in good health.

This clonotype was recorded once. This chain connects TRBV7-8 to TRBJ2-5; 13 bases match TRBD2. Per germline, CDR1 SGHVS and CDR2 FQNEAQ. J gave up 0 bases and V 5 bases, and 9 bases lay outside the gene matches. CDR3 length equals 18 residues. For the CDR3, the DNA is TGTGCCAGCAGCACCGGACTAGCGGGGGTACAGTACCAAGAGACCCAGTACTTC. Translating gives CASSTGLAGVQYQETQYF.

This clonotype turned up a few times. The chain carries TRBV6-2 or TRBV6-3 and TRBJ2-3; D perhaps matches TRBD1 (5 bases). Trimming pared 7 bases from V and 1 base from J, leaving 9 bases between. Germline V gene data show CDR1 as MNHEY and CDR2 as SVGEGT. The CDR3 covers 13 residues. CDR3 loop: CASTQQGTDTQYF. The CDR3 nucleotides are TGTGCCAGCACTCAACAGGGCACAGATACGCAGTATTTT.

In DNA form, the CDR3 reads TGTGCCAGCAGCCTCTTTAGGGAGACCCAGTACTTC. Translating it yields CASSLFRETQYF. The chain recombines TRBV28 with TRBJ2-5; D remains unclear. Trimming shortened V by 6 bases and J by 5 bases, and 10 bases separated the two germline ends. Germline V lookup: CDR1 MDHEN, CDR2 SYDVKM. This CDR3 spans 12 amino acids.

The CDR3 DNA reads as TGTGCCAGCTCACCACTCCGAACCCGGGACAGCGATCTCACAGATACGCAGTATTTT. This codes for CASSPLRTRDSDLTDTQYF. The gene calls are TRBV18 and TRBJ2-3; 7 bases agree with TRBD1. CDR3 size: 19 residues. Germline CDR1 KGHSH, CDR2 LQKENI. The V segment lost 1 base and the J segment 2 bases; nucleotides outside the gene matches: 15.

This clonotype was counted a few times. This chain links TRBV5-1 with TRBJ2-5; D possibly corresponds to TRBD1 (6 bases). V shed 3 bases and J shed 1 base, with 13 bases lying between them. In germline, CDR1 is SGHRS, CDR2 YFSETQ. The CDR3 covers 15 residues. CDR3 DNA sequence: TGCGCCAGCAGCTCCCCCGGACAGATCCAAGAGACCCAGTACTTC. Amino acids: CASSSPGQIQETQYF. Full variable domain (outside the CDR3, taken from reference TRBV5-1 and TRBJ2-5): KAGVTQTPRYLIKTRGQQVTLSCSPISGHRSVSWYQQTPGQGLQFLFEYFSETQRNKGNFPGRFSGRQFSNSRSEMNVSTLELGDSALYLCASSSPGQIQETQYFGPGTRLLVL.

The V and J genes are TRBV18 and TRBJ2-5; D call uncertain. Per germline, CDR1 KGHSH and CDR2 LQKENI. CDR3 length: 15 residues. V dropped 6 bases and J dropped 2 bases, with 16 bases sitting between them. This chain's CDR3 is CASSRDVRIQETQYF. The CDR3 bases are TGTGCCAGCTCCCGCGATGTCAGGATACAAGAGACCCAGTACTTC.

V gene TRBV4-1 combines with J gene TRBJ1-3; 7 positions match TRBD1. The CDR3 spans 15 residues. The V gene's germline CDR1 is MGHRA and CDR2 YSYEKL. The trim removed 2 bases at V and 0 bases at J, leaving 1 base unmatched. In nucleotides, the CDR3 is TGCGCCAGCAGCCAAACAGGGGTCTCTGGAAACACCATATATTTT. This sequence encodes CASSQTGVSGNTIYF.

This CDR3 is CASSLRSQGGLAGRTDTQYF. In DNA form, the CDR3 reads TGTGCCAGCAGCTTACGATCCCAAGGGGGACTAGCGGGGCGCACAGATACGCAGTATTTT. V and J are TRBV7-2 and TRBJ2-3, with TRBD2 matching over 13 bases. CDR1 and CDR2 from the germline V gene are SGHTA and FQGNSA. Trimming cost V 2 bases and J 1 base; bases outside gene matches: 12. The CDR3 covers 20 residues.

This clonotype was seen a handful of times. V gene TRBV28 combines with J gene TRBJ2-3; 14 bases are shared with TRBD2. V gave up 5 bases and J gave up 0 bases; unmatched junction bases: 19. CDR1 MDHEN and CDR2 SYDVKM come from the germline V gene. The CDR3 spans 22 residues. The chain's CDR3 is CASSLRLAGGPRLPSSTDTQYF. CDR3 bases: TGTGCCAGCAGTCTCCGACTAGCGGGGGGGCCCCGCCTGCCTTCTAGCACAGATACGCAGTATTTT. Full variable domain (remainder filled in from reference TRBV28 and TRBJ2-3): DVKVTQSSRYLVKRTGEKVFLECVQDMDHENMFWYRQDPGLGLRLIYFSYDVKMKEKGDIPEGYSVSREKKERFSLILESASTNQTSMYLCASSLRLAGGPRLPSSTDTQYFGPGTRLTVL.

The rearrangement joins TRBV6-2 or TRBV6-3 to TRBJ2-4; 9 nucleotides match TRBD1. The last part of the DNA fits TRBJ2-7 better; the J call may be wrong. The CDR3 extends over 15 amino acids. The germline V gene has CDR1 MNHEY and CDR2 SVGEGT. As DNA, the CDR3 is TGTGCCAGCACCTTACAGGGGGCCTGGAGCTACGAGCAGTACTTC. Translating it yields CASTLQGAWSYEQYF.

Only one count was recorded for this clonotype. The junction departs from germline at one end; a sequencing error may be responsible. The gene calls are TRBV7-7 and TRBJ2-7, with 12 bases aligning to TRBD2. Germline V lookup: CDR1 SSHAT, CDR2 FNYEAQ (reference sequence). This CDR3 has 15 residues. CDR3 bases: TGTGCTAGCAGCGACGGACTAGCGGGAAATCACGAGCAGTACTTC. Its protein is CASSDGLAGNHEQYF.

CDR3 nucleotide sequence: TGTGCCAGCAGACTGCTTAAGGGACTAGCGGGGAACAATGAGCAGTTCTTC. It encodes CASRLLKGLAGNNEQFF. The V and J genes are TRBV7-9 and TRBJ2-1; TRBD2 aligns across 13 bases. The CDR3 runs to 17 residues. Germline trimming cut 6 bases from V and 5 bases from J; bases unmatched to any gene: 10. The germline CDR1 and CDR2 sequences are SEHNR and FQNEAQ (reference sequence). Variable domain in full (rest from reference TRBV7-9 and TRBJ2-1): DTGVSQNPRHKITKRGQNVTFRCDPISEHNRLYWYRQTLGQGPEFLTYFQNEAQLEKSRLLSDRFSAERPKGSFSTLEIQRTEQGDSAMYLCASRLLKGLAGNNEQFFGPGTRLTVL.

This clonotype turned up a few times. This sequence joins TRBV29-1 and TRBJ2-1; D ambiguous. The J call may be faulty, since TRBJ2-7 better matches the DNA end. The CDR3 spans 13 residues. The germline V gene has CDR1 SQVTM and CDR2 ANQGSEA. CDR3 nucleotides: TGCAGCGCCTCGGACGAGGCCTACAATGAGCAGTACTTC. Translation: CSASDEAYNEQYF.

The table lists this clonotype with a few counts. CDR3 region: CASSLRREGSYEQYF. The CDR3, as DNA: TGTGCCAGCAGCCTCCGCAGGGAGGGCTCCTACGAGCAGTACTTC. The V call is TRBV12-3 or TRBV12-4, the J call TRBJ2-7, with 7 bases fitting TRBD2. The CDR3 is 15 amino acids. V was clipped by 6 bases and J by 0 bases; unmatched bases: 8.

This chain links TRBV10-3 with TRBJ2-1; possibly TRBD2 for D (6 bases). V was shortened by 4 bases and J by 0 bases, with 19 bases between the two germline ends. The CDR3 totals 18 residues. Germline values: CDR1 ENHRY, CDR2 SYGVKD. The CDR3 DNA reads TGTGCCATCAGTGGGGGAGCGGGTGCGTGGAGCTCCTACAATGAGCAGTTCTTC. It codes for CAISGGAGAWSSYNEQFF.

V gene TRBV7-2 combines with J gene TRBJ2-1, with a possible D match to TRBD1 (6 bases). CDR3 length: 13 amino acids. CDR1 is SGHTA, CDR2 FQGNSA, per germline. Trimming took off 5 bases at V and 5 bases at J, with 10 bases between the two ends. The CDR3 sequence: CASSHGTHNEQFF. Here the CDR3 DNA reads TGTGCCAGCAGCCATGGGACACACAATGAGCAGTTCTTC. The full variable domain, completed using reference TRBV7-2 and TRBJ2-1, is GAGVSQSPSNKVTEKGKDVELRCDPISGHTALYWYRQSLGQGLEFLIYFQGNSAPDKSGLPSDRFSAERTGGSVSTLTIQRTQQEDSAVYLCASSHGTHNEQFFGPGTRLTVL.